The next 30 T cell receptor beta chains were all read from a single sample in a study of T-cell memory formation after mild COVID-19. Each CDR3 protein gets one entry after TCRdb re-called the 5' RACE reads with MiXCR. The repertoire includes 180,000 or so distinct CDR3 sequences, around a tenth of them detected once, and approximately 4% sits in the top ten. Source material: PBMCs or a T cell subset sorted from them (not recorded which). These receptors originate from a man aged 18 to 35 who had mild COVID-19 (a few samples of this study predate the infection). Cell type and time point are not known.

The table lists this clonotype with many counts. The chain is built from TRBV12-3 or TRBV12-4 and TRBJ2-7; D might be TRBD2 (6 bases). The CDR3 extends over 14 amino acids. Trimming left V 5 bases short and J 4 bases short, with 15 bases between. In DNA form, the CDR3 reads TGTGCCAGCAGTCTCGCGGGGAATGGATACGAGCAGTACTTC. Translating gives CASSLAGNGYEQYF.

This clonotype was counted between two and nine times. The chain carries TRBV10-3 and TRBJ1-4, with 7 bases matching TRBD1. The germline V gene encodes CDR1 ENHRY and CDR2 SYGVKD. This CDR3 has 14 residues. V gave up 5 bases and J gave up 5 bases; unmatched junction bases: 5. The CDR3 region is CAISKQDRNEKLFF. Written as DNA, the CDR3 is TGTGCCATCAGTAAGCAGGACAGGAATGAAAAACTGTTTTTT.

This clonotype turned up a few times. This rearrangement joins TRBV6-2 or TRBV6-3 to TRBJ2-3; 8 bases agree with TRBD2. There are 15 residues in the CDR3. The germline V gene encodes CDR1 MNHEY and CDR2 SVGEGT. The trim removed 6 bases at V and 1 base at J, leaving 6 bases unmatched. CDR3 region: CASRPKAGGTDTQYF. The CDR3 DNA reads TGTGCCAGCAGACCGAAAGCGGGGGGCACAGATACGCAGTATTTT.

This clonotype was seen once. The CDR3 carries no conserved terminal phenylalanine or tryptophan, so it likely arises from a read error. The CDR3 reads CASNELGETQYL. CDR3 in DNA: TGCGCCAGCAATGAGCTTGGGGAGACCCAGTACTTA. The chain uses TRBV5-1 and TRBJ2-5; no definite D call. Germline V gene lookup returns CDR1 SGHRS and CDR2 YFSETQ. The CDR3 sequence is 12 residues long. With 6 bases removed from V and 5 bases from J, the gap between germline ends came to 11 bases.

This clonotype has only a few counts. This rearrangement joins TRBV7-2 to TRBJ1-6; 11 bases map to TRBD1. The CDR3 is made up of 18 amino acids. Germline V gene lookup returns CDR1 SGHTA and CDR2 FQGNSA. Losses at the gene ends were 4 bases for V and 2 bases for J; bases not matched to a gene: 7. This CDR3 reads CASSSRDRGGPYNSPLHF. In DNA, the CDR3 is TGTGCCAGCAGCTCCCGGGACAGGGGGGGTCCCTATAATTCACCCCTCCACTTT.

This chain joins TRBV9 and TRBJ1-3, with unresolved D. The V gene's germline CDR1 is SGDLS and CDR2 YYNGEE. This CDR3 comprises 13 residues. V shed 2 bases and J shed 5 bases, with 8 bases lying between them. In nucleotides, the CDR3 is TGTGCCAGCAGCGTCCCAGGCAGAAACACCATATATTTT. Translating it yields CASSVPGRNTIYF.

The CDR3 loop reads CASSLGPTKLEQYV. CDR3 nucleotide sequence: TGCGCCAGCAGCTTGGGACCGACCAAGCTCGAGCAGTACGTC. The chain has TRBV5-1 and TRBJ2-7; D not certain. CDR3 size: 14 residues. The V end lost 0 bases, the J end lost 6 bases, and 13 bases lay between the germline ends. CDR1 and CDR2 (germline): SGHRS, YFSETQ.

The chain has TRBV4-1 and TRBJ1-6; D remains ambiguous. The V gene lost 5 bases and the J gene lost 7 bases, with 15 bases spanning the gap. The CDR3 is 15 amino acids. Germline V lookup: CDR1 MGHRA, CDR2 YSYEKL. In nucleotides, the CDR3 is TGCGCCAGCAGCACTCGGACTGTGGGAAATTCACCCCTCCACTTT. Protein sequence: CASSTRTVGNSPLHF.

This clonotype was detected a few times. The CDR3 region is CASSLGGQVVHGYTF. As DNA, the CDR3 is TGTGCCAGCAGCTTAGGAGGACAGGTTGTACATGGCTACACCTTC. The chain uses TRBV7-2 and TRBJ1-2, with 7 positions matching TRBD1. This CDR3 spans 15 amino acids. The germline CDR1 and CDR2 sequences are SGHTA and FQGNSA. J was trimmed by 6 bases and V by 1 base; bases with no gene match: 8.

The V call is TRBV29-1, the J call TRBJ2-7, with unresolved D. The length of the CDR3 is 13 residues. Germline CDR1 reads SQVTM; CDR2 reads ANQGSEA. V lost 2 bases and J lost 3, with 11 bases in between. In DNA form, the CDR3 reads TGCAGCGTTGAACGCAGGTGGGGCTACGAGCAGTACGTC. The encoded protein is CSVERRWGYEQYV.

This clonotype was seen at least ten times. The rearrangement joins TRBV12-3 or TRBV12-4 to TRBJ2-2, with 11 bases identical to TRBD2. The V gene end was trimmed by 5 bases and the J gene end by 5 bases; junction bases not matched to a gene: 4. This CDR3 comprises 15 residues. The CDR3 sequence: CASSQRLAGTGELFF. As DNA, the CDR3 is TGTGCCAGCAGTCAAAGACTAGCGGGGACCGGGGAGCTGTTTTTT.

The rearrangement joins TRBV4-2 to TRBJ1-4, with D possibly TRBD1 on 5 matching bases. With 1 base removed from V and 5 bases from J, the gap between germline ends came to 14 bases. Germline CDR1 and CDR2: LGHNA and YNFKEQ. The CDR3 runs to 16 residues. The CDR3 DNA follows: TGTGCCAGCAGCCAAGCTAAACAGGCAGGAAATGAAAAACTGTTTTTT. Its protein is CASSQAKQAGNEKLFF.

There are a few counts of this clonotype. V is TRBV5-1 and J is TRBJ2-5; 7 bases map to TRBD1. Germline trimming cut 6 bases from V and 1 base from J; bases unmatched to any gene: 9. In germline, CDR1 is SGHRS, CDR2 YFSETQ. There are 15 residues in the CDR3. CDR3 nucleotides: TGCGCCAGCACCGTTGGGGACAGATTCCAAGAGACCCAGTACTTC. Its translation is CASTVGDRFQETQYF.

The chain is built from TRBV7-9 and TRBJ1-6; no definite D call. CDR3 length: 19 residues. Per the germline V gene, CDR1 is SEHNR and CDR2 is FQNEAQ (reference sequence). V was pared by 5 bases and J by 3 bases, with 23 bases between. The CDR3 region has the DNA TGTGCCAGCAGCCCCCGCCGGGGTACGGGGAGTGACTATAATTCACCCCTCCACTTT. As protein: CASSPRRGTGSDYNSPLHF.

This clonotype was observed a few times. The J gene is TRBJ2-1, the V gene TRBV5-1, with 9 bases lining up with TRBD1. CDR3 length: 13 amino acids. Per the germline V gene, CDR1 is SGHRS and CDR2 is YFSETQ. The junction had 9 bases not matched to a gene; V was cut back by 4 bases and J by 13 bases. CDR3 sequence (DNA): TGCGCCAGCAGCGAGCAGGGACAGGGCGTTCAGTTCTTC. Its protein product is CASSEQGQGVQFF.

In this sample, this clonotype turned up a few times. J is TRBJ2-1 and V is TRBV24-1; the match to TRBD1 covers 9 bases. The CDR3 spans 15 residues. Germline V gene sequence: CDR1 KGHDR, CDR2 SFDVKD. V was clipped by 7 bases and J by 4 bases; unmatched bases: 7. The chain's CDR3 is CATRSRQGGYNEQFF. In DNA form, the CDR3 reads TGTGCCACCAGATCACGACAGGGGGGGTACAATGAGCAGTTCTTC.

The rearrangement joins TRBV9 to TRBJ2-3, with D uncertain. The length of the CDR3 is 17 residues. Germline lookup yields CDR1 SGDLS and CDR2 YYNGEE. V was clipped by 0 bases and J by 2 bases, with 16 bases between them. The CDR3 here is CASSVGPYGGNTDTQYF. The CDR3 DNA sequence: TGTGCCAGCAGCGTAGGGCCGTACGGTGGTAACACAGATACGCAGTATTTT.

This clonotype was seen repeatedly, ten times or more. The CDR3 DNA reads as TGTGCCAGCAGCTCGCCTGGGGCCAACGTCCTGACTTTC. Protein product: CASSSPGANVLTF. This chain joins TRBV7-2 and TRBJ2-6, with unresolved D. The CDR3 length is 13 residues. V was pared by 4 bases and J by 2 bases, with 3 bases between. CDR1 is SGHTA, CDR2 FQGNSA, per germline.

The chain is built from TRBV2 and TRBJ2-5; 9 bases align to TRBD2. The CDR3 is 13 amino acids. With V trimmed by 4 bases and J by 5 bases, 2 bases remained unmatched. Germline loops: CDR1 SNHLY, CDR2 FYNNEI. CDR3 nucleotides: TGTGCCAGCAGTGGCGGGGGGGCCGAGACCCAGTACTTC. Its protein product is CASSGGGAETQYF.

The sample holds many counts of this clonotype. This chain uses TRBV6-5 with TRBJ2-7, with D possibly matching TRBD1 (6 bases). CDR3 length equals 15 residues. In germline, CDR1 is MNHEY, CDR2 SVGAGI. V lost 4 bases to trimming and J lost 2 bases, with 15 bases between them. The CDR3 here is CASSSLPTGAYEQYF. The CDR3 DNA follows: TGTGCCAGCAGTTCTCTCCCGACAGGCGCCTACGAGCAGTACTTC.

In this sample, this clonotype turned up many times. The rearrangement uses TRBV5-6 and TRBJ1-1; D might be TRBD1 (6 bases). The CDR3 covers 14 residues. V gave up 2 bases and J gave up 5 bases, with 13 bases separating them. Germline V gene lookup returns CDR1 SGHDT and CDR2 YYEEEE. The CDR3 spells CASSLRARGTEAFF. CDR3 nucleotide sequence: TGTGCCAGCAGCTTAAGGGCCAGGGGAACTGAAGCTTTCTTT.

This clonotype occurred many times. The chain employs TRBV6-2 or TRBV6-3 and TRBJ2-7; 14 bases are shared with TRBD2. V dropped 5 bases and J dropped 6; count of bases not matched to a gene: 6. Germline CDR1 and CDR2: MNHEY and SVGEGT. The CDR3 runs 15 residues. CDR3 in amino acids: CASSPGLAGVGEQYV. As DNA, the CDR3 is TGTGCCAGCAGTCCGGGACTAGCGGGGGTAGGCGAGCAGTACGTC.

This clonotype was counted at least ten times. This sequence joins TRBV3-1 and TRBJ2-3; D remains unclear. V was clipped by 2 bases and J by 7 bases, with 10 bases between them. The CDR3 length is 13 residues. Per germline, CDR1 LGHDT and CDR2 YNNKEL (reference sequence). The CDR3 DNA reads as TGTGCCAGCAGCCAATTCGTCGGCAATACGCAGTATTTT. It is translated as CASSQFVGNTQYF.

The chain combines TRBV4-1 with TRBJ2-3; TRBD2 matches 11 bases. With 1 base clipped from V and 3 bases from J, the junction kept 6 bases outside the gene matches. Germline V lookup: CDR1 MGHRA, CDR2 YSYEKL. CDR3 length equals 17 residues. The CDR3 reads CASSQGLAGGLTDTQYF. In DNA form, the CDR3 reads TGCGCCAGCAGCCAAGGCCTAGCGGGGGGTCTTACAGATACGCAGTATTTT.

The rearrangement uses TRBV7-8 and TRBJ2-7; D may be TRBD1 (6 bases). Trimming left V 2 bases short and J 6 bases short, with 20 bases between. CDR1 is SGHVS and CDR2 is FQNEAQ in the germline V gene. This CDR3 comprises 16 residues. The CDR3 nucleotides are TGTGCCAGCAGCTTATATGGTACCAGGGGTCGTTTCGAGCAGTACGTC. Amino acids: CASSLYGTRGRFEQYV.

The CDR3 reads CASTTGNGYEQYF. The CDR3 DNA follows: TGTGCCAGCACGACAGGGAACGGGTACGAGCAGTACTTC. The chain combines TRBV6-2 or TRBV6-3 with TRBJ2-7; TRBD1 matches at 7 bases. The germline V gene has CDR1 MNHEY and CDR2 SVGEGT. This CDR3 comprises 13 residues. V lost 7 bases, J lost 4 bases, and 7 bases stayed unmatched.

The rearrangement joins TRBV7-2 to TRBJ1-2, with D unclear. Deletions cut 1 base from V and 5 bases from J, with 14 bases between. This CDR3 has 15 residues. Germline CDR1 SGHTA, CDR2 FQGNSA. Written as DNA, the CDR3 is TGTGCCAGCAGCTTAGTCGCCCCATTAGATTATGGCTACACCTTC. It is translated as CASSLVAPLDYGYTF.

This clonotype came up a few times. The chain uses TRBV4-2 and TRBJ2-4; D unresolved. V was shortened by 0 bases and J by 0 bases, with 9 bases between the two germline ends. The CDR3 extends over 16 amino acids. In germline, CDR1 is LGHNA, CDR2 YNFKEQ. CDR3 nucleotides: TGTGCCAGCAGCCAAGAGACGTTACTAGCCAAAAACATTCAGTACTTC. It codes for CASSQETLLAKNIQYF.

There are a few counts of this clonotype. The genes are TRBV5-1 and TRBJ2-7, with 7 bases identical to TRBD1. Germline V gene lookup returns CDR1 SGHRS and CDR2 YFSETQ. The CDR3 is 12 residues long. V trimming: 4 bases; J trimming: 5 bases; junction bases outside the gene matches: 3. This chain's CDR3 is CASSPDRHEQYF. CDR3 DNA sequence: TGCGCCAGCAGCCCGGACAGGCACGAGCAGTACTTC.

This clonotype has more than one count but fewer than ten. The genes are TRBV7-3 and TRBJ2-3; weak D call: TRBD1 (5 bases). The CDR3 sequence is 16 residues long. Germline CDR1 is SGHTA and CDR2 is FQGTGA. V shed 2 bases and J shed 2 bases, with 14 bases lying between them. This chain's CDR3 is CASSLGQGTYTDTQYF. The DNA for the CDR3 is TGTGCCAGCAGCTTAGGGCAGGGCACATACACAGATACGCAGTATTTT. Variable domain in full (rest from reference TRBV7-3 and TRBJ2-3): GAGVSQTPSNKVTEKGKYVELRCDPISGHTALYWYRQSLGQGPEFLIYFQGTGAADDSGLPNDRFFAVRPEGSVSTLKIQRTERGDSAVYLCASSLGQGTYTDTQYFGPGTRLTVL.